This TCR beta chain was obtained from a study of blood T cell repertoires in COVID-19 (dated by TCRdb to 2018 to 2020). Context from the whole study: The collaborator samples originated in the United States, Italy and Spain and spanned the acute and convalescent phases of COVID-19. The samples were drawn from the first 160 participants of the ongoing ImmuneRACE study and from 1,254 subjects provided by 6 global collaborators. Deeply sampled blood TCRbeta repertoires from subjects exposed to, actively infected with, or recovered from COVID-19 were included in the dataset. The repertoires were released in a freely available public database meant as a resource for research on the immune response to SARS-CoV-2. Sample metadata almost always included a de-identified subject ID, COVID-19 status, age in years and sex. Where available, HLA class I and class II types were obtained from metadata supplied by the sample provider rather than from assay-based typing. The material from the prospective study consisted of cDNA or gDNA derived from T cells, B-cell-depleted T cells, or PBMCs.

TCRbeta CDR3 regions were amplified from genomic DNA using the immunoSEQ Assay, a bias-controlled multiplex PCR. Processing in the source paper ran as follows. Nucleated cell counts per sample were estimated from amplification of reference gene primers within the assay. To quantify the absolute abundance of each unique TCRbeta CDR3 rearrangement, sequence reads were collapsed and filtered. For each sample, productive Simpson clonality was calculated by taking the square root of Simpson's diversity index across productive rearrangements. TCRdb mirrors the immuneACCESS table, restricted to in-frame sequences. Some clones are absent from its copies; in checked studies, under half trace to an unresolved V gene, and the reason for the others is unknown. Clonal size and the V and J genes are those of that table, whereas D and trimming came from the DNA. The sample table lists around 110,000 clones, 70% to 90% of them with a count of one. About 1.3% of the sample belongs to the ten largest clones.

CDR1 and CDR2 were assigned from the germline V gene as LGHNA and YNFKEQ. From the cysteine through the phenylalanine, the CDR3 covers 16 amino acids. Only CDR3 DNA remains: 48 bases, in frame from the first base. V loses 1 base, J loses 0 bases, and the germline ends lie 9 bases apart. This clone was detected once. Its antigen specificity is not known. No qualities accompany the bases; no much larger clone lies one base away. Each collaborating institution followed its own protocols to collect whole blood in K2EDTA tubes. Collaborator samples were shipped for TCRbeta analysis as frozen whole blood, isolated PBMCs, or DNA extracted from either sample type. Broader findings and caveats from the paper: The quantity of clinical and demographic metadata differed by source and by participant and was supplied without curation.

The specimen sequenced was peripheral blood. The sequence links TRBV4-2 to TRBJ2-2, with an unclear D gene assignment. This TCR was sampled from a man in his forties or fifties with acute or convalescent COVID-19. CDR3 region: CASSQVARSNTGELFF. Here is the DNA: TGTGCCAGCAGCCAAGTTGCCAGATCGAACACCGGGGAGCTGTTTTTT.